The 17 T cell receptor beta chains presented below share a single source sample, sequenced in a study of cytomegalovirus exposure and HLA in healthy donors. The primer mix had 60 Vbeta and 13 Jbeta primers. The table came from immunoSEQ multiplex PCR; TCRdb's copy has only in-frame clones and leaves some out. The table lists some 170,000 clones, roughly 89% of them singletons. The sequencing sample was made of PBMCs. The receptors stem from a woman in her twenties or thirties in good health and CMV-seronegative.

This chain uses TRBV18 with TRBJ2-3; TRBD2 is a possible D gene (7 bases). Between the trimmed V and J ends, which lost 5 bases and 0 bases, there was a span of 12 bases. Per the germline V gene, CDR1 is KGHSH and CDR2 is LQKENI. This CDR3 is 15 amino acids long. Written as DNA, the CDR3 is TGTGCCAGCTCATTGGCGGGGGCCAGCACAGATACGCAGTATTTT. Protein sequence: CASSLAGASTDTQYF.

This chain uses TRBV7-2 with TRBJ2-5, with D possibly matching TRBD1 (6 bases). V was pared by 1 base and J by 5 bases, with 14 bases between. This CDR3 has 15 amino acids. The germline CDR1 and CDR2 sequences are SGHTA and FQGNSA. In DNA, the CDR3 is TGTGCCAGCAGCTTAGATCGGGGACAAAGGGAGACCCAGTACTTC. Its protein is CASSLDRGQRETQYF.

The rearrangement links TRBV19 to TRBJ2-7; 8 bases are shared with TRBD2. The CDR3 covers 14 residues. Germline CDR1 is LNHDA and CDR2 is SQIVND (reference sequence). J lost 2 bases, V lost 8 bases, and 8 bases had no gene match. The CDR3 is CASRGGDRTYEQYF. CDR3 in DNA: TGTGCCAGTCGGGGGGGTGACAGGACCTACGAGCAGTACTTC.

V and J are TRBV29-1 and TRBJ2-4; D not certain. The CDR3 sequence is 13 residues long. Germline CDR1 reads SQVTM; CDR2 reads ANQGSEA. V lost 8 bases and J lost 9, with 20 bases in between. The CDR3 loop reads CSSQFALSGIQYF. The CDR3 DNA reads as TGCAGCTCTCAATTCGCCCTTTCAGGCATTCAGTACTTC.

V is TRBV11-2 and J is TRBJ2-1; no firm D call. The CDR3 runs to 13 residues. The germline gives CDR1 SGHAT, CDR2 FQNNGV. Trimming took off 1 base at V and 8 bases at J, with 9 bases between the two ends. CDR3 sequence: CASSLGPRYEQFF. In nucleotides, the CDR3 is TGTGCCAGCAGCTTAGGCCCGCGGTATGAGCAGTTCTTC.

The chain couples TRBV6-6 to TRBJ2-7; D is uncertain. Germline CDR1 and CDR2: MNHNY and SVGAGI (reference sequence). The CDR3 covers 11 residues. V lost 6 bases and J 0 bases, leaving 3 bases between the germline ends. The DNA of the CDR3 is TGTGCCAGCAGGAGCTCCTACGAGCAGTACTTC. It codes for CASRSSYEQYF.

This rearrangement joins TRBV2 to TRBJ2-7; D call uncertain. Germline-derived CDR1 and CDR2 are SNHLY and FYNNEI. CDR3 size: 12 residues. Trimming removed 4 bases at V and 6 bases at J, with 10 bases between. As DNA, the CDR3 is TGTGCCAGCAGTGGGTTCCCGGGCGAGCAGTACTTC. Residues: CASSGFPGEQYF.

This clone appeared once. The chain employs TRBV25-1 and TRBJ2-4; the match to TRBD1 covers 7 bases. The CDR3 runs to 16 residues. Trimming at V came to 2 bases and at J to 2 bases, leaving 6 bases not matched to a gene. Germline CDR1 reads MGHDK; CDR2 reads SYGVNS. CDR3 bases: TGTGCCAGCAGTGAAACCTCGACAGGGCCCAAAAACATTCAGTACTTC. It specifies CASSETSTGPKNIQYF.

This clone was picked up one time. The rearrangement joins TRBV27 to TRBJ2-1; the match to TRBD2 covers 15 bases. Germline lookup yields CDR1 MNHEY and CDR2 SMNVEV (reference sequence). The junction had 1 base not matched to a gene; V was cut back by 6 bases and J by 10 bases. The CDR3 is 13 amino acids. The CDR3 DNA is TGTGCCAGCAGCGGGACTAGCGGGAGGGAGCAGTTCTTC. Translating gives CASSGTSGREQFF.

The chain employs TRBV7-6 and TRBJ2-2; 12 positions match TRBD1. Germline V gene data show CDR1 as SGHVS and CDR2 as FNYEAQ. The CDR3 runs to 18 residues. Trimming cost V 1 base and J 0 bases; bases outside gene matches: 3. The CDR3 nucleotides are TGTGCCAGCAGCTTAGAGGGACAGGGGGCCTCGAACACCGGGGAGCTGTTTTTT. Translating it yields CASSLEGQGASNTGELFF. Variable domain in full (rest from reference TRBV7-6 and TRBJ2-2): GAGVSQSPRYKVTKRGQDVALRCDPISGHVSLYWYRQALGQGPEFLTYFNYEAQQDKSGLPNDRFSAERPEGSISTLTIQRTEQRDSAMYRCASSLEGQGASNTGELFFGEGSRLTVL.

This chain connects TRBV6-1 to TRBJ2-2; 7 nucleotides agree with TRBD2. Germline loops: CDR1 MNHNS, CDR2 SASEGT. There are 13 residues in the CDR3. The V gene end was trimmed by 8 bases and the J gene end by 6 bases; junction bases not matched to a gene: 6. The CDR3 sequence: CASRASGAGELFF. In DNA, the CDR3 is TGTGCCAGCCGGGCGAGCGGGGCCGGGGAGCTGTTTTTT.

V and J are TRBV4-1 and TRBJ1-1; tentative D call: TRBD1 (5 bases). CDR1 and CDR2 from the germline V gene are MGHRA and YSYEKL. The CDR3 is 16 amino acids. Trimming pared 0 bases from V and 3 bases from J, leaving 14 bases between. The CDR3 is CASSQEERGLHTEAFF. The CDR3, as DNA: TGCGCCAGCAGCCAAGAAGAAAGGGGACTGCACACTGAAGCTTTCTTT.

The chain combines TRBV10-3 with TRBJ1-5; D is ambiguous. Per germline, CDR1 ENHRY and CDR2 SYGVKD. The V and J ends lost 3 bases and 0 bases respectively, with 3 bases between them. CDR3 size: 13 residues. CDR3 region: CAISDSSNQPQHF. In DNA, the CDR3 is TGTGCCATCAGTGACAGTAGCAATCAGCCCCAGCATTTT.

The V gene is TRBV9, the J gene TRBJ2-7; a possible D gene is TRBD1 (5 bases). The length of the CDR3 is 15 residues. In germline, CDR1 is SGDLS, CDR2 YYNGEE. V was pared by 3 bases and J by 7 bases, with 20 bases between. CDR3 nucleotides: TGTGCCAGCAGCGCCTCAGGGTACCCTTACGGGGAGCAGTACTTC. It is translated as CASSASGYPYGEQYF.

The chain recombines TRBV19 with TRBJ1-2; 10 bases fit TRBD1. CDR1 LNHDA and CDR2 SQIVND come from the germline V gene (reference sequence). V shed 1 base and J 4 bases; nucleotides not matched to a gene: 0. The CDR3 contains 14 residues. The CDR3 here is CASSIGQGAYGYTF. DNA of the CDR3: TGTGCCAGTAGTATAGGACAGGGGGCCTATGGCTACACCTTC.

The chain combines TRBV13 with TRBJ2-1, with 11 bases lining up with TRBD2. This CDR3 is 17 amino acids long. V lost 5 bases and J lost 2; bases outside the gene matches: 8. CDR1 and CDR2 (germline): PRHDT, FYEKMQ (reference sequence). The CDR3 spells CASSLRTSGSPYNEQFF. The DNA for the CDR3 is TGTGCCAGCAGCCTCCGGACTAGCGGGTCCCCCTACAATGAGCAGTTCTTC.

This chain connects TRBV27 to TRBJ2-2, with TRBD2 identical over 9 bases. The length of the CDR3 is 15 residues. Germline CDR1 reads MNHEY; CDR2 reads SMNVEV (reference sequence). With 8 bases clipped from V and 6 bases from J, the junction kept 10 bases outside the gene matches. The CDR3 protein is CASSPWREGAGELFF. The CDR3 bases are TGTGCCAGCTCTCCCTGGCGGGAGGGGGCCGGGGAGCTGTTTTTT.